These 31 T cell receptor beta chains share one sample of origin, sequenced in a study of T cells in Graves' hyperthyroidism and ophthalmopathy. TCR beta CDR3 regions were amplified from RNA transcripts. When the TCR CDR3 underwent first-round RT-PCR, the HTBI primer set was used. MiXCR, run by TCRdb on the multiplex PCR reads, gives a single entry per CDR3 protein. The data contain 300,000 to 450,000 distinct CDR3 sequences, over 11% of them seen just once; the ten biggest clones take up about 11%. Input material: blood. These receptors came from a woman in her sixties or seventies with Graves' hyperthyroidism.

J is TRBJ2-3 and V is TRBV14; D remains unclear. The V gene lost 1 base and the J gene lost 2 bases, with 13 bases spanning the gap. CDR3 length: 16 amino acids. CDR1 is SGHDN, CDR2 FVKESK, per germline. In nucleotides, the CDR3 is TGTGCCAGCAGCCAAGGGCTCCTCTATATCACAGATACGCAGTATTTT. Translating gives CASSQGLLYITDTQYF.

This clonotype was detected ten times or more. This chain uses TRBV14 with TRBJ2-5; 9 bases match TRBD2. There are 17 residues in the CDR3. The junction had 10 bases not matched to a gene; V was cut back by 1 base and J by 4 bases. Germline CDR1 SGHDN, CDR2 FVKESK. The CDR3 nucleotides are TGTGCCAGCAGCCAAGGGGCGATAGCGGGAGTCCGAGAGACCCAGTACTTC. This codes for CASSQGAIAGVRETQYF.

This clonotype occurred many times. V gene TRBV20-1 combines with J gene TRBJ2-1; weak D call: TRBD2 (5 bases). This CDR3 region has 15 residues. V dropped 6 bases and J dropped 1 base, with 16 bases sitting between them. Germline V gene lookup returns CDR1 DFQATT and CDR2 SNEGSKA (reference sequence). Written as DNA, the CDR3 is TGCAGTGCCGGCGTTGTGAGCGGTTCCTACAATGAGCAGTTCTTC. This encodes CSAGVVSGSYNEQFF.

This clonotype was seen more than once but under ten times. The V gene is TRBV2, the J gene TRBJ2-2; possible D gene TRBD1, 6 bases. V was trimmed by 5 bases and J by 13 bases, leaving 20 bases between them. This CDR3 is built from 14 residues. CDR1 is SNHLY, CDR2 FYNNEI, per germline. The DNA of the CDR3 is TGTGCCAGCAGTCTAAACCTACAGGGAAGTAGGCTGTTTTTT. The encoded protein is CASSLNLQGSRLFF.

This clonotype was observed a few times. The chain joins TRBV6-1 to TRBJ2-2, with 8 nucleotides matching TRBD1. The V and J ends lost 6 bases and 4 bases, in that order; junction bases with no gene match: 4. CDR3 length equals 14 residues. Germline V gene data show CDR1 as MNHNS and CDR2 as SASEGT. In DNA, the CDR3 is TGTGCCAGCAGGAGGACAGGGAGCACCGGGGAGCTGTTTTTT. Translating it yields CASRRTGSTGELFF.

This clonotype was recorded at least ten times. The J gene is TRBJ2-1, the V gene TRBV9; 7 nucleotides align to TRBD1. Germline trimming cut 4 bases from V and 5 bases from J; bases unmatched to any gene: 6. The germline gives CDR1 SGDLS, CDR2 YYNGEE. The CDR3 runs to 14 residues. Written as DNA, the CDR3 is TGTGCCAGCAGCAAACAGGGGAAGGACAATGAGCAGTTCTTC. Translating it yields CASSKQGKDNEQFF.

In this sample, this clonotype turned up many times. V usage is TRBV28 and J usage is TRBJ2-7; a weak D match, TRBD2 (5 bases). The CDR3 totals 14 residues. Per germline, CDR1 MDHEN and CDR2 SYDVKM. V lost 7 bases and J lost 1, with 14 bases in between. The CDR3 is CASTREGSSYEQYF. The DNA of the CDR3 is TGTGCCAGCACCCGGGAAGGGTCGTCCTACGAGCAGTACTTC.

The genes are TRBV2 and TRBJ2-1; no firm D call. This CDR3 region has 15 residues. The V gene lost 6 bases and the J gene lost 2 bases, with 14 bases spanning the gap. Germline values: CDR1 SNHLY, CDR2 FYNNEI. CDR3 nucleotide sequence: TGTGCCAGCAGACGGACCCCGGGCCCCTACAATGAGCAGTTCTTC. It is translated as CASRRTPGPYNEQFF.

This clonotype has just a few counts. The chain uses TRBV18 and TRBJ2-3, with TRBD1 matching over 8 bases. Unmatched junction bases numbered 5, after V lost 6 bases and J lost 0 bases. CDR1 is KGHSH, CDR2 LQKENI, per germline. The CDR3 length is 15 residues. For the CDR3, the DNA is TGTGCCAGCTCGCCTCAGGGGGCTAGCACAGATACGCAGTATTTT. Its protein product is CASSPQGASTDTQYF. Full variable domain (remainder filled in from reference TRBV18 and TRBJ2-3): NAGVMQNPRHLVRRRGQEARLRCSPMKGHSHVYWYRQLPEEGLKFMVYLQKENIIDESGMPKERFSAEFPKEGPSILRIQQVVRGDSAAYFCASSPQGASTDTQYFGPGTRLTVL.

Ten or more counts support this clonotype. The chain links TRBV20-1 to TRBJ2-5; D may correspond to TRBD1 or TRBD2 (5 bases each). V lost 3 bases and J lost 7, with 21 bases in between. The germline CDR1 and CDR2 sequences are DFQATT and SNEGSKA (reference sequence). The CDR3 spans 15 residues. This CDR3 is CSASRSTGPLGTQYF. CDR3 sequence (DNA): TGCAGTGCTAGCCGGTCTACGGGACCCTTAGGGACCCAGTACTTC.

The rearrangement links TRBV11-2 to TRBJ2-7; 10 positions agree with TRBD2. Trimming at V came to 8 bases and at J to 7 bases, leaving 11 bases not matched to a gene. There are 14 residues in the CDR3. From germline, CDR1 is SGHAT and CDR2 FQNNGV. The CDR3 DNA follows: TGTGCCAGCCGAAACAGAAGCGGGAGGGGAGAGCAGTACTTC. This sequence encodes CASRNRSGRGEQYF.

This clonotype was picked up many times. The genes are TRBV20-1 and TRBJ2-7; D remains ambiguous. This CDR3 is built from 16 residues. Germline CDR1 and CDR2: DFQATT and SNEGSKA (reference sequence). V dropped 0 bases and J dropped 6 bases, with 21 bases sitting between them. DNA of the CDR3: TGCAGTGCTAGAGATACTCGAGCCGGGCAAAGAGGCGAGCAGTACTTC. It specifies CSARDTRAGQRGEQYF.

This clonotype was seen ten or more times. This sequence joins TRBV28 and TRBJ2-1; D tentatively reads TRBD1 or TRBD2 (5 bases each). The CDR3 totals 14 residues. Trimming shortened V by 7 bases and J by 0 bases, and 10 bases separated the two germline ends. Looked up from germline, CDR1 is MDHEN and CDR2 is SYDVKM. The CDR3 sequence: CASKGRSSYNEQFF. The CDR3 DNA reads TGTGCCAGCAAGGGACGGAGCTCCTACAATGAGCAGTTCTTC.

This clonotype was found a few times. V usage is TRBV7-3 and J usage is TRBJ2-2; 15 positions agree with TRBD2. Germline V gene sequence: CDR1 SGHTA, CDR2 FQGTGA. The CDR3 covers 22 residues. Unmatched junction bases numbered 25, after V lost 0 bases and J lost 14 bases. Here the CDR3 DNA reads TGTGCCAGCAGCTTAACTCCGCAGGTCCCATCTGGACTAGCGGGAGGGTCGACAGGCCTGTTTTTT. It encodes CASSLTPQVPSGLAGGSTGLFF.

This clonotype showed up many times. The V and J genes are TRBV6-1 and TRBJ2-1; D is perhaps TRBD2 (6 bases). V was clipped by 4 bases and J by 1 base, with 17 bases between them. The CDR3 extends over 17 amino acids. Germline-derived CDR1 and CDR2 are MNHNS and SASEGT. For the CDR3, the DNA is TGTGCCAGCAGTGGGGGTCTATATAGCGGTTCCTACAATGAGCAGTTCTTC. This codes for CASSGGLYSGSYNEQFF.

This clonotype was recorded at least ten times. The CDR3 nucleotides are TGTGCCAGCAGCACCGACCGTACTAGCGGGAGTATGTATGAGCAGTTCTTC. It translates to CASSTDRTSGSMYEQFF. The rearrangement uses TRBV7-8 and TRBJ2-1; 11 bases are a match to TRBD2. The V gene end was trimmed by 5 bases and the J gene end by 8 bases; junction bases not matched to a gene: 14. The CDR3 is 17 amino acids. Germline CDR1 and CDR2: SGHVS and FQNEAQ.

This clonotype occurred many times. The V and J genes are TRBV30 and TRBJ2-1; D uncertain. Germline V lookup: CDR1 GTSNPN, CDR2 SVGIG (reference sequence). Between the trimmed V and J ends, which lost 2 bases and 9 bases, there was a span of 11 bases. The CDR3 loop spans 12 amino acids. CDR3 bases: TGTGCCTGGAGTCCTGGGGATGGTGAGCAGTTCTTC. Its translation is CAWSPGDGEQFF.

This clonotype appeared many times. The chain links TRBV12-3 or TRBV12-4 to TRBJ1-5; 8 bases line up with TRBD1. CDR3 size: 15 residues. Losses at the gene ends were 2 bases for V and 7 bases for J; bases not matched to a gene: 7. In nucleotides, the CDR3 is TGTGCCAGCAGTTTAAATGGACAGGGACGGCAGCCCCAGCATTTT. Encoded protein: CASSLNGQGRQPQHF.

Ten or more counts support this clonotype. The chain uses TRBV6-2 or TRBV6-3 and TRBJ1-6, with D uncertain. This CDR3 has 15 amino acids. The V gene's germline CDR1 is MNHEY and CDR2 SVGEGT. The V end lost 2 bases, the J end lost 3 bases, and 8 bases lay between the germline ends. DNA for the CDR3: TGTGCCAGCAGTTACGGCATGATCTATAATTCACCCCTCCACTTT. This codes for CASSYGMIYNSPLHF.

J is TRBJ1-2 and V is TRBV4-1; D is undetermined. Germline V gene sequence: CDR1 MGHRA, CDR2 YSYEKL. The CDR3 sequence is 19 residues long. Trimming pared 1 base from V and 2 bases from J, leaving 23 bases between. The CDR3 nucleotides read TGCGCCAGCAGCCAAGGGATAGGGCTCCCGACTTCCTTCAACTATGGCTACACCTTC. This sequence encodes CASSQGIGLPTSFNYGYTF.

This clonotype was recorded many times. This sequence joins TRBV5-5 and TRBJ2-7; D is unresolved. With 2 bases removed from V and 5 bases from J, the gap between germline ends came to 14 bases. The CDR3 is made up of 14 amino acids. The germline gives CDR1 SGHKS, CDR2 YYEKEE (reference sequence). This CDR3 reads CASSFELRQNEQYF. DNA of the CDR3: TGTGCCAGCAGCTTCGAGCTACGGCAGAACGAGCAGTACTTC.

J is TRBJ1-1 and V is TRBV9, with D uncertain. Germline V lookup: CDR1 SGDLS, CDR2 YYNGEE. With 0 bases removed from V and 8 bases from J, the gap between germline ends came to 20 bases. The CDR3 loop spans 16 amino acids. CDR3 sequence (DNA): TGTGCCAGCAGCGTAGATCCCATCGGACTTCGGAGCGAAGCTTTCTTT. Protein: CASSVDPIGLRSEAFF.

This sequence joins TRBV20-1 and TRBJ1-6, with D hard to call. CDR3 size: 15 residues. Germline CDR1 reads DFQATT; CDR2 reads SNEGSKA (reference sequence). Trimming took off 2 bases at V and 0 bases at J, with 8 bases between the two ends. The CDR3 is CSARFQSSYNSPLHF. The CDR3, as DNA: TGCAGTGCTAGATTCCAGAGCTCCTATAATTCACCCCTCCACTTT.

This chain joins TRBV6-1 and TRBJ2-3, with 13 bases matching TRBD2. Germline assignment: CDR1 MNHNS and CDR2 SASEGT. The ends lost 3 bases at V and 7 bases at J; junction bases unmatched: 4. This CDR3 region has 15 residues. CDR3 amino acids: CASSEGLAGTNTQYF. CDR3 DNA: TGTGCCAGCAGTGAGGGACTAGCGGGGACTAATACGCAGTATTTT.

A few counts support this clonotype. One end of the junction fails to match germline, which may point to a read error. The DNA of the CDR3 is TGTGCCAGCAGGGGCGGGTCTGGGGCCAACGTCCCGACTTTC. This gives the protein CASRGGSGANVPTF. The chain is built from TRBV11-3 and TRBJ2-6, with D possibly called TRBD1 or TRBD2 (5 bases each). This CDR3 spans 14 amino acids. Germline CDR1 is SGHNT and CDR2 is YENEEA.

This clonotype has more than one count but fewer than ten. The gene calls are TRBV20-1 and TRBJ2-1; D not resolved. Germline V gene sequence: CDR1 DFQATT, CDR2 SNEGSKA (reference sequence). V was pared by 0 bases and J by 2 bases, with 14 bases between. There are 16 residues in the CDR3. DNA for the CDR3: TGCAGTGCTAGAGATCTCTCGGCGGATACCTACAATGAGCAGTTCTTC. It yields the protein CSARDLSADTYNEQFF.

In this sample, this clonotype turned up many times. The J gene is TRBJ2-7, the V gene TRBV12-3 or TRBV12-4; the D is unclear. The CDR3 runs 14 residues. V gave up 5 bases and J gave up 5 bases, with 16 bases separating them. CDR3 sequence (DNA): TGTGCCAGCAGTCAGTCCCACGGTCCTCACGAGCAGTACTTC. It is translated as CASSQSHGPHEQYF.

This clonotype showed up just a few times. The chain employs TRBV6-2 or TRBV6-3 and TRBJ2-7; 12 bases map to TRBD1. CDR3 length equals 15 residues. Germline V CDR1 and CDR2: MNHEY, SVGEGT. Trimming at V came to 6 bases and at J to 2 bases, leaving 5 bases not matched to a gene. DNA for the CDR3: TGTGCCAGCAGAAGCCGGGACAGGGGGCCCTACGAGCAGTACTTC. Its translation is CASRSRDRGPYEQYF.

This clonotype was observed at least ten times. The chain combines TRBV12-3 or TRBV12-4 with TRBJ1-5; D is ambiguous. There are 15 residues in the CDR3. V was pared by 5 bases and J by 6 bases, with 17 bases between. The chain's CDR3 is CASSQTPFASQPQHF. DNA of the CDR3: TGTGCCAGCAGTCAGACACCCTTTGCCAGTCAGCCCCAGCATTTT.

The chain employs TRBV4-2 and TRBJ2-3, with 11 bases fitting TRBD2. Germline CDR1 reads LGHNA; CDR2 reads YNFKEQ. The CDR3 extends over 20 amino acids. The trim removed 0 bases at V and 0 bases at J, leaving 11 bases unmatched. CDR3 DNA sequence: TGTGCCAGCAGCCAAGATCTAAGAACTAGCGGGAGCACTAGCACAGATACGCAGTATTTT. It encodes CASSQDLRTSGSTSTDTQYF.

Details on this clonotype: Since a much larger clone is just one base distant, this may be a read error. The chain recombines TRBV10-3 with TRBJ2-1; D is perhaps TRBD2 (6 bases). The last part of the DNA fits TRBJ2-7 better; the J call may be wrong. Germline assignment: CDR1 ENHRY and CDR2 SYGVKD. This CDR3 is 15 amino acids long. CDR3 sequence (DNA): TGTGCCATCAGTGTTGGGGGGTATTCCTACAATGAGCAGTACTTC. As protein: CAISVGGYSYNEQYF.